These 4 T cell receptor beta chains were all obtained from the same sample, sequenced in a study of blood T cell repertoires in COVID-19. Produced via immunoSEQ multiplex PCR; TCRdb's table is partial and in-frame only. The table lists approximately 85,000 clones, roughly 88% of them singletons, with around 0.97% in the top ten. Sequencing used peripheral blood. These receptor sequences come from a woman in her forties or fifties in a cohort sampled during active COVID-19.

The J gene is TRBJ1-1, the V gene TRBV28; D perhaps matches TRBD1 (6 bases). V lost 5 bases, J lost 2 bases, and 15 bases lay in between. The CDR3 has 15 residues. The V gene's germline CDR1 is MDHEN and CDR2 SYDVKM. The chain's CDR3 is CASSTAGEGNTEAFF. Written as DNA, the CDR3 is TGTGCCAGCAGTACGGCAGGGGAGGGAAACACTGAAGCTTTCTTT.

This CDR3 reads CAWLTGAYNSPLHF. In DNA form, the CDR3 reads TGTGCCTGGTTGACAGGGGCCTATAATTCACCCCTCCACTTT. J is TRBJ1-6 and V is TRBV30; 8 nucleotides agree with TRBD1. This CDR3 spans 14 amino acids. J lost 2 bases, V lost 5 bases, and 2 bases had no gene match. Germline values: CDR1 GTSNPN, CDR2 SVGIG (reference sequence).

This clone was seen only once. This chain connects TRBV5-4 to TRBJ1-2; TRBD1 is a possible D gene (5 bases). The CDR3 sequence is 15 residues long. CDR1 and CDR2 from the germline V gene are SGHNT and YYREEE (reference sequence). V gave up 4 bases and J gave up 2 bases, with 15 bases separating them. This chain's CDR3 is CASSPTGGLNYGYTF. CDR3 coding DNA: TGTGCCAGCAGCCCCACGGGGGGACTGAACTATGGCTACACCTTC.

The V call is TRBV23-1, the J call TRBJ1-3, with D possibly being TRBD1 (5 bases). TRBV23-1 is designated an ORF whose function remains uncertain. The CDR3 has 17 amino acids. V was shortened by 1 base and J by 0 bases, with 13 bases between the two germline ends. CDR3 in DNA: TGCGCCAGCAGTCAATTTTCAGGGACTAGCTCTGGAAACACCATATATTTT. Protein: CASSQFSGTSSGNTIYF.